Listed here are 27 T cell receptor beta chains from one sample, sequenced in a study of blood T cell repertoires in COVID-19. Only in-frame clones appear in the TCRdb table, and some are missing; sequencing was by immunoSEQ multiplex PCR. The table shows under 400,000 clones, with roughly nine tenths occurring only once. Sequencing was done on a sample of peripheral blood. Source of these receptors: a woman aged 60-75 years with COVID-19, enrolled during active disease.

The gene calls are TRBV28 and TRBJ1-5; 11 bases fit TRBD1. Germline lookup yields CDR1 MDHEN and CDR2 SYDVKM. The V segment lost 5 bases and the J segment 4 bases; nucleotides outside the gene matches: 10. The CDR3 length is 17 residues. The CDR3 coding sequence is TGTGCCAGCAGTGCTGAACCCGGGACAGGGGGGAATCAGCCCCAGCATTTT. Translation gives CASSAEPGTGGNQPQHF.

The chain combines TRBV25-1 with TRBJ1-5, with a weak D call TRBD1 (5 bases). In germline, CDR1 is MGHDK, CDR2 SYGVNS. The CDR3 is made up of 13 amino acids. V lost 5 bases and J lost 6, with 11 bases in between. CDR3 sequence (DNA): TGTGCCAGCAGTCGGACGGGGGGTCAGCCCCAGCATTTT. Protein sequence: CASSRTGGQPQHF.

This chain connects TRBV19 to TRBJ2-7, with D perhaps matching TRBD1 (5 bases). Trimming took off 5 bases at V and 3 bases at J, with 17 bases between the two ends. Per the germline V gene, CDR1 is LNHDA and CDR2 is SQIVND (reference sequence). CDR3 length: 15 amino acids. The CDR3 sequence is CASSPSRTRGYEQYF. The CDR3 bases are TGTGCCAGTAGTCCCTCCCGGACACGAGGCTACGAGCAGTACTTC.

V gene TRBV5-8 combines with J gene TRBJ2-3, with D possibly being TRBD2 (6 bases). The V gene's germline CDR1 is SGHTS and CDR2 YDEGEE. The CDR3 length is 15 residues. V was pared by 1 base and J by 4 bases, with 13 bases between. As DNA, the CDR3 is TGTGCCAGCAGCTTGTCCCGGGGGTACGCAGATACGCAGTATTTT. Protein sequence: CASSLSRGYADTQYF.

The V gene is TRBV5-4, the J gene TRBJ2-5; no clear D. This CDR3 is 14 amino acids long. Trimming took 4 bases from V and 3 from J, leaving 13 bases between them. The germline gives CDR1 SGHNT, CDR2 YYREEE (reference sequence). The CDR3 bases are TGTGCCAGCAGCCAGGTCTCTTCTAAAGAGACCCAGTACTTC. Protein: CASSQVSSKETQYF.

V is TRBV7-2 and J is TRBJ2-1, with 10 nucleotides matching TRBD2. The V and J ends lost 5 bases and 2 bases, in that order; junction bases with no gene match: 9. This CDR3 comprises 17 residues. CDR1 is SGHTA, CDR2 FQGNSA, per germline. The CDR3 protein is CASSLKGLAGAYNEQFF. The DNA of the CDR3 is TGTGCCAGCAGCCTCAAAGGCCTAGCGGGGGCCTACAATGAGCAGTTCTTC.

The chain uses TRBV18 and TRBJ2-3; D might be TRBD2 (5 bases). Deletions cut 3 bases from V and 2 bases from J, with 12 bases between. This CDR3 has 15 amino acids. CDR1 and CDR2 (germline): KGHSH, LQKENI. For the CDR3, the DNA is TGTGCCAGCTCACCGAATGGACTTACCACAGATACGCAGTATTTT. Translating it yields CASSPNGLTTDTQYF.

As DNA, the CDR3 is TGTGCCAGCACCCCCACAGGGTGGGGCCAGCCCCAGCATTTT. It codes for CASTPTGWGQPQHF. This chain joins TRBV6-5 and TRBJ1-5; tentatively, D is TRBD1 (6 bases). Per the germline V gene, CDR1 is MNHEY and CDR2 is SVGAGI. The CDR3 runs 14 residues. Trimming left V 7 bases short and J 7 bases short, with 17 bases between.

This clone appeared a single time. The J gene is TRBJ1-5, the V gene TRBV7-9; D might be TRBD1 (6 bases). Germline V lookup: CDR1 SEHNR, CDR2 FQNEAQ (reference sequence). V was shortened by 3 bases and J by 6 bases, with 18 bases between the two germline ends. This CDR3 comprises 16 residues. CDR3 bases: TGTGCCAGCAGCTTTAGTGCGGGGGGCAGCGGTCAGCCCCAGCATTTT. This gives the protein CASSFSAGGSGQPQHF.

This sequence joins TRBV5-1 and TRBJ1-1; D is perhaps TRBD1 (6 bases). Germline V lookup: CDR1 SGHRS, CDR2 YFSETQ. The CDR3 covers 13 residues. Trimming took 1 base from V and 4 from J, leaving 8 bases between them. Written as DNA, the CDR3 is TGCGCCAGCAGCTTGACAGGGTTCACTGAAGCTTTCTTT. It specifies CASSLTGFTEAFF. Together with reference TRBV5-1 and TRBJ1-1, the CDR3 gives the full variable domain: KAGVTQTPRYLIKTRGQQVTLSCSPISGHRSVSWYQQTPGQGLQFLFEYFSETQRNKGNFPGRFSGRQFSNSRSEMNVSTLELGDSALYLCASSLTGFTEAFFGQGTRLTVV.

The CDR3 loop is CASSFSVDTQYF. The CDR3, as DNA: TGTGCCAGCAGTTTCTCGGTGGATACGCAGTATTTT. The gene calls are TRBV28 and TRBJ2-3, with D unresolved. Germline loops: CDR1 MDHEN, CDR2 SYDVKM. Trimming shortened V by 3 bases and J by 6 bases, and 7 bases separated the two germline ends. The CDR3 loop spans 12 amino acids.

About this clone: Other DNA variants within this sample encode the same CDR3. The rearrangement links TRBV7-2 to TRBJ1-5; D gene unclear. Germline V lookup: CDR1 SGHTA, CDR2 FQGNSA. This CDR3 region has 14 residues. V lost 2 bases, J lost 1 base, and 6 bases lay in between. The CDR3 loop is CASSLTGSNQPQHF. The CDR3, as DNA: TGTGCCAGCAGCTTAACGGGGAGCAATCAGCCCCAGCATTTT.

This rearrangement joins TRBV6-2 or TRBV6-3 to TRBJ1-3; 11 nucleotides align to TRBD1. J lost 2 bases, V lost 6 bases, and 6 bases had no gene match. Germline values: CDR1 MNHEY, CDR2 SVGEGT. The CDR3 consists of 16 residues. CDR3 DNA: TGTGCCAGCAGCCCTTGGACAGGGGGCCCTGGAAACACCATATATTTT. Protein sequence: CASSPWTGGPGNTIYF.

CDR3 coding DNA: TGCGCCAGCAGCCAAGATTGGGCTAGCGGGGGGGAGGCAAATGAGCAGTTCTTC. Encoded protein: CASSQDWASGGEANEQFF. The chain couples TRBV4-1 to TRBJ2-1, with TRBD2 matching 12 bases. Germline lookup yields CDR1 MGHRA and CDR2 YSYEKL. CDR3 length: 18 residues. V lost 0 bases and J lost 7; bases outside the gene matches: 10.

This clone was detected only once. V and J are TRBV18 and TRBJ2-7; 12 bases match TRBD2. The CDR3 is 14 amino acids. Germline CDR1 KGHSH, CDR2 LQKENI. Unmatched junction bases numbered 1, after V lost 2 bases and J lost 5 bases. CDR3 nucleotides: TGTGCCAGCTCACCAAGGACTAGCGGGAACGAGCAGTACTTC. Encoded protein: CASSPRTSGNEQYF.

This clone was seen a few times. The chain combines TRBV5-4 with TRBJ2-7; 8 positions agree with TRBD1. Unmatched junction bases numbered 13, after V lost 4 bases and J lost 7 bases. CDR1 SGHNT and CDR2 YYREEE come from the germline V gene (reference sequence). The CDR3 sequence is 15 residues long. The CDR3 DNA reads TGTGCCAGCAGCAACTCAGGGGGCTCCGCCTGGGAGCAGTACTTC. It encodes CASSNSGGSAWEQYF.

This clone was picked up one time. The chain carries TRBV6-5 and TRBJ2-5; D may be TRBD1 (5 bases). Per the germline V gene, CDR1 is MNHEY and CDR2 is SVGAGI. V was pared by 7 bases and J by 3 bases, with 15 bases between. The length of the CDR3 is 14 residues. The DNA of the CDR3 is TGTGCCAGCACCATAGGACATTTGAAAGAGACCCAGTACTTC. This sequence encodes CASTIGHLKETQYF.

The V call is TRBV6-5, the J call TRBJ1-1; 9 bases line up with TRBD1. Germline values: CDR1 MNHEY, CDR2 SVGAGI. The V gene end was trimmed by 6 bases and the J gene end by 6 bases; junction bases not matched to a gene: 8. This CDR3 region has 14 residues. The DNA of the CDR3 is TGTGCCAGCAGCTCGGTGGACAGGGGCGCTGAAGCTTTCTTT. Protein product: CASSSVDRGAEAFF.

The chain employs TRBV6-5 and TRBJ2-5; maybe TRBD2 (7 bases). The germline V gene has CDR1 MNHEY and CDR2 SVGAGI. CDR3 size: 14 residues. Between the trimmed V and J ends, which lost 6 bases and 6 bases, there was a span of 17 bases. Written as DNA, the CDR3 is TGTGCCAGCAGAGGTACCGGGGGGCGGCAGACCCAGTACTTC. It yields the protein CASRGTGGRQTQYF.

This sequence joins TRBV6-5 and TRBJ2-2; 9 positions match TRBD1. The V and J ends lost 7 bases and 7 bases, in that order; junction bases with no gene match: 10. This CDR3 spans 15 amino acids. The V gene's germline CDR1 is MNHEY and CDR2 SVGAGI. The CDR3 sequence: CASTKRGQGYGELFF. The DNA for the CDR3 is TGTGCCAGCACTAAGAGGGGACAGGGTTACGGGGAGCTGTTTTTT.

This sequence joins TRBV4-1 and TRBJ2-7; possible D gene TRBD1, 5 bases. This CDR3 spans 16 amino acids. Germline loops: CDR1 MGHRA, CDR2 YSYEKL. Trimming shortened V by 1 base and J by 1 base, and 14 bases separated the two germline ends. CDR3 sequence reads: CASSQGVGQGSYEQYF. Here the CDR3 DNA reads TGCGCCAGCAGCCAAGGGGTGGGGCAGGGATCCTACGAGCAGTACTTC.

The chain combines TRBV7-9 with TRBJ2-7, with D unclear. In germline, CDR1 is SEHNR, CDR2 FQNEAQ (reference sequence). There are 13 residues in the CDR3. Trimming took 2 bases from V and 6 from J, leaving 11 bases between them. The CDR3 DNA follows: TGTGCCAGCAGCTTATCTTGGCTAGGCGAGCAGTACTTC. Protein sequence: CASSLSWLGEQYF.

J is TRBJ1-6 and V is TRBV15, with a tentative D call TRBD1 (6 bases). Trimming removed 0 bases at V and 4 bases at J, with 13 bases between. The CDR3 consists of 17 residues. The germline V gene encodes CDR1 LNHNV and CDR2 YYDKDF (reference sequence). DNA of the CDR3: TGTGCCACCAGCAGAGATGGGACTAGGGGGTATAATTCACCCCTCCACTTT. Protein sequence: CATSRDGTRGYNSPLHF.

The chain employs TRBV7-2 and TRBJ2-3; a possible D gene is TRBD1 (5 bases). The length of the CDR3 is 15 residues. V was cut by 5 bases and J by 2 bases, with 14 bases left in between. CDR1 SGHTA and CDR2 FQGNSA come from the germline V gene. The CDR3 here is CASSPLQVSTDTQYF. DNA of the CDR3: TGTGCCAGCAGCCCCTTACAGGTCTCCACAGATACGCAGTATTTT.

V gene TRBV5-1 combines with J gene TRBJ2-5; D may be TRBD1 (6 bases). This CDR3 is built from 15 residues. Trimming cost V 4 bases and J 4 bases, with 17 bases left between them. CDR1 and CDR2 (germline): SGHRS, YFSETQ. CDR3 loop: CASSLTGDVTETQYF. The CDR3 region has the DNA TGCGCCAGCAGCCTGACAGGTGATGTGACAGAGACCCAGTACTTC.

The rearrangement uses TRBV5-4 and TRBJ2-2, with D perhaps matching TRBD2 (5 bases). The CDR3 runs to 15 residues. CDR1 SGHNT and CDR2 YYREEE come from the germline V gene (reference sequence). Trimming stripped 4 bases from V and 4 bases from J, with 14 bases between. This CDR3 reads CASSPREGSTGELFF. CDR3 in DNA: TGTGCCAGCAGCCCCCGTGAGGGTTCCACCGGGGAGCTGTTTTTT. The whole variable domain, filled in from reference TRBV5-4 and TRBJ2-2, reads ETGVTQSPTHLIKTRGQQVTLRCSSQSGHNTVSWYQQALGQGPQFIFQYYREEENGRGNFPPRFSGLQFPNYSSELNVNALELDDSALYLCASSPREGSTGELFFGEGSRLTVL.

The chain links TRBV5-6 to TRBJ1-4; a weak D match, TRBD1 (5 bases). This CDR3 has 17 residues. V gave up 0 bases and J gave up 0 bases, with 12 bases separating them. The V gene's germline CDR1 is SGHDT and CDR2 YYEEEE. DNA of the CDR3: TGTGCCAGCAGCTTGGTAGACAGAGGTACAACTAATGAAAAACTGTTTTTT. It codes for CASSLVDRGTTNEKLFF.